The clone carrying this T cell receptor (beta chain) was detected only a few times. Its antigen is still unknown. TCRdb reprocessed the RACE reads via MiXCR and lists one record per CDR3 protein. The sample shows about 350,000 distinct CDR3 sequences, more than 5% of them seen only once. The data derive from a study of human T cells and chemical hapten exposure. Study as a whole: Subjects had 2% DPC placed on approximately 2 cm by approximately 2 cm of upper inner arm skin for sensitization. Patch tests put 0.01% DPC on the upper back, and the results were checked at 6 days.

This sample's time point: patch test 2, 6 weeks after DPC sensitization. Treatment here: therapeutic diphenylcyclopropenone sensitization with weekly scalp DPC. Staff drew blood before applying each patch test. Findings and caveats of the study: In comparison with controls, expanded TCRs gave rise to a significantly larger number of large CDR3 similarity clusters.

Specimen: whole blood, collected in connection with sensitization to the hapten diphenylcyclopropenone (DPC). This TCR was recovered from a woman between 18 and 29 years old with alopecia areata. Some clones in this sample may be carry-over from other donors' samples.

In DNA form, the CDR3 reads TGCGCCAGCAGCCAAGGGCGGAGGGGAGAGACCCAGTACTTC. It encodes CASSQGRRGETQYF. V is TRBV4-1 and J is TRBJ2-5, with D tentatively TRBD2 (6 bases). V was trimmed by 1 base and J by 4 bases, leaving 10 bases between them. This CDR3 has 14 residues. Germline CDR1 and CDR2: MGHRA and YSYEKL.